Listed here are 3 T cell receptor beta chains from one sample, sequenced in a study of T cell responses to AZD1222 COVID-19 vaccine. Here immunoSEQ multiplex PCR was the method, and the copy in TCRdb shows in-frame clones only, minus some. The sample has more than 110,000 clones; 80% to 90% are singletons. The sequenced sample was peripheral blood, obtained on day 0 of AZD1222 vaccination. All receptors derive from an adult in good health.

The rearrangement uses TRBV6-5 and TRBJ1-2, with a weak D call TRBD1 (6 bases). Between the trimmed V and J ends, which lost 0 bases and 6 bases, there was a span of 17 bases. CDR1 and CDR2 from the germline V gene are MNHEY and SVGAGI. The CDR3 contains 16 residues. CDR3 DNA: TGTGCCAGCAGTTACTCCCGGCAAGGGGGATGGGATGGCTACACCTTC. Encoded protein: CASSYSRQGGWDGYTF.

CDR3 bases: TGTGCCAGCAGCTTGACTCGCGGGGCGGAAACAGATACGCAGTATTTT. It specifies CASSLTRGAETDTQYF. J is TRBJ2-3 and V is TRBV7-9, with a weak D call TRBD2 (6 bases). The V and J ends lost 3 bases and 3 bases respectively, with 16 bases between them. The CDR3 loop spans 16 amino acids. The germline V gene encodes CDR1 SEHNR and CDR2 FQNEAQ (reference sequence).

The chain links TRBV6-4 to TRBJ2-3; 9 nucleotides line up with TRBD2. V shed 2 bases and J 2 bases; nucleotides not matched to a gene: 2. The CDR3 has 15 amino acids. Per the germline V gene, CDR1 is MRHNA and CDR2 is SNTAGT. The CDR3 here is CASSDGGGATDTQYF. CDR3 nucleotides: TGTGCCAGCAGTGACGGCGGGGGGGCCACAGATACGCAGTATTTT.